This passage covers 14 T cell receptor beta chains from one sample sequenced in a study of blood T cell repertoires in COVID-19 (dated by TCRdb to about 2020). The library was generated by the immunoSEQ multiplex PCR assay. As stored in TCRdb, this immuneACCESS dataset retains in-frame rearrangements with V and J assigned. A fraction of the clones does not appear; measured against another copy, unresolved V genes explain less than half of the discrepancy, and the remainder lacks a known reason. The sample includes 97,000 or so clones, with nearly 90% observed a single time. The biggest ten clones account for over 2% of the sample. Sequenced material: peripheral blood. Receptors originate from a man aged 50 or older with active COVID-19.

This chain uses TRBV6-5 with TRBJ1-5, with TRBD1 identical over 10 bases. The germline CDR1 and CDR2 sequences are MNHEY and SVGAGI. V trimming: 6 bases; J trimming: 6 bases; junction bases outside the gene matches: 8. CDR3 size: 15 residues. The CDR3 DNA is TGTGCCAGCAGCCCCTCGGGACAGGGGTCTCAGCCCCAGCATTTT. This gives the protein CASSPSGQGSQPQHF.

CDR3 DNA: TGTGCCAGCAGCTTAAGGGGGTCCACTGGGGGCACTGAAGCTTTCTTT. Translation gives CASSLRGSTGGTEAFF. The chain couples TRBV11-2 to TRBJ1-1; tentatively, D is TRBD1 (6 bases). This CDR3 is built from 16 residues. Germline-derived CDR1 and CDR2 are SGHAT and FQNNGV. Trimming removed 2 bases from V and 4 bases from J, with 17 bases in between.

The rearrangement links TRBV5-8 to TRBJ1-5, with TRBD1 matching over 8 bases. In germline, CDR1 is SGHTS, CDR2 YDEGEE. Unmatched junction bases numbered 10, after V lost 4 bases and J lost 1 base. The CDR3 runs to 17 residues. The CDR3 bases are TGTGCCAGCAGCCCTGGACAGGGACAAGGAAGCAATCAGCCCCAGCATTTT. Translated: CASSPGQGQGSNQPQHF.

The genes are TRBV10-3 and TRBJ1-6, with TRBD1 matching over 9 bases. V was clipped by 5 bases and J by 6 bases; unmatched bases: 11. The germline gives CDR1 ENHRY, CDR2 SYGVKD. The CDR3 runs to 17 residues. Written as DNA, the CDR3 is TGTGCCATCAGTCCCTCCCGGTACAGGGGGCCTAATTCACCCCTCCACTTT. Residues: CAISPSRYRGPNSPLHF.

Here the CDR3 reads CATSRDPGPYEQYF. In nucleotides, the CDR3 is TGTGCCACCAGCAGAGATCCAGGGCCCTACGAGCAGTACTTC. The chain links TRBV15 to TRBJ2-7, with D maybe TRBD1 (5 bases). CDR3 size: 14 residues. Between the trimmed V and J ends, which lost 0 bases and 2 bases, there was a span of 8 bases. Germline V CDR1 and CDR2: LNHNV, YYDKDF (reference sequence).

The rearrangement links TRBV25-1 to TRBJ1-1; D gene uncertain. Trimming took 1 base from V and 0 from J, leaving 15 bases between them. Germline V gene data show CDR1 as MGHDK and CDR2 as SYGVNS. CDR3 size: 17 residues. The CDR3 loop reads CASSESTAAGLNTEAFF. The DNA of the CDR3 is TGTGCCAGCAGTGAATCAACGGCGGCGGGTTTGAACACTGAAGCTTTCTTT.

The chain recombines TRBV4-1 with TRBJ2-1; 8 bases map to TRBD1. The germline V gene encodes CDR1 MGHRA and CDR2 YSYEKL. The CDR3 is made up of 17 amino acids. Losses at the gene ends were 4 bases for V and 2 bases for J; bases not matched to a gene: 10. CDR3 sequence: CASSPRTGRTPYNEQFF. In DNA, the CDR3 is TGCGCCAGCAGCCCTAGGACAGGGCGAACCCCCTACAATGAGCAGTTCTTC.

In regard to this clone: This specimen includes other DNA sequences encoding the same CDR3. The chain joins TRBV3-1 (or the pseudogene TRBV3-2) to TRBJ2-5; D unclear. Germline assignment: CDR1 LGHDT and CDR2 YNNKEL (reference sequence). The CDR3 is 13 amino acids. Trimming removed 1 base from V and 2 bases from J, with 5 bases in between. CDR3 in amino acids: CASSQGAQETQYF. The CDR3 DNA reads as TGTGCCAGCAGCCAAGGGGCGCAAGAGACCCAGTACTTC.

Concerning this clone: The germline gene is not matched at one end of the junction; a read error may be the cause. The V and J genes are TRBV5-1 and TRBJ1-2; 9 nucleotides line up with TRBD1. The CDR3 has 13 amino acids. The germline CDR1 and CDR2 sequences are SGHRS and YFSETQ. The CDR3 coding sequence is TGCGCCAGCAGCTCCCCGCCGGACAGGGACAGGGCCTTC. It specifies CASSSPPDRDRAF.

The gene calls are TRBV25-1 and TRBJ2-5; 13 bases are a match to TRBD2. Germline CDR1 MGHDK, CDR2 SYGVNS. CDR3 length: 17 amino acids. V shed 0 bases and J 5 bases; nucleotides not matched to a gene: 6. The CDR3 spells CASSEYAGLAGSETQYF. The CDR3 nucleotides read TGTGCCAGCAGTGAATATGCGGGACTAGCGGGGAGCGAGACCCAGTACTTC.

The chain recombines TRBV19 with TRBJ1-2; 7 nucleotides align to TRBD1. With V trimmed by 6 bases and J by 4 bases, 11 bases remained unmatched. CDR1 and CDR2 (germline): LNHDA, SQIVND (reference sequence). The CDR3 length is 15 residues. The CDR3, as DNA: TGTGCCAGTAGAGCCCCCCGGACAGGCCCCTATGGCTACACCTTC. This gives the protein CASRAPRTGPYGYTF.

The V and J genes are TRBV6-6 and TRBJ2-1; 13 bases are a match to TRBD2. With 5 bases clipped from V and 2 bases from J, the junction kept 6 bases outside the gene matches. The CDR3 has 17 amino acids. The germline V gene has CDR1 MNHNY and CDR2 SVGAGI (reference sequence). CDR3 in amino acids: CASSRGTSGVTYNEQFF. CDR3 coding DNA: TGTGCCAGCAGTCGGGGGACTAGCGGGGTCACCTACAATGAGCAGTTCTTC.

The CDR3: CASSLGTAGNQPQHF. The CDR3 DNA reads TGTGCCAGCAGCTTAGGGACAGCGGGGAATCAGCCCCAGCATTTT. This chain uses TRBV11-2 with TRBJ1-5; a weak D match, TRBD1 (6 bases). CDR3 length: 15 residues. Germline CDR1 is SGHAT and CDR2 is FQNNGV. Trimming took 1 base from V and 4 from J, leaving 11 bases between them.

The chain employs TRBV24-1 and TRBJ2-1; 15 bases are shared with TRBD2. The CDR3 contains 17 residues. Germline CDR1 KGHDR, CDR2 SFDVKD. Losses at the gene ends were 4 bases for V and 2 bases for J; bases not matched to a gene: 2. CDR3 in amino acids: CATSEGLAGGAYNEQFF. Written as DNA, the CDR3 is TGTGCCACCAGTGAGGGACTAGCGGGGGGAGCCTACAATGAGCAGTTCTTC.